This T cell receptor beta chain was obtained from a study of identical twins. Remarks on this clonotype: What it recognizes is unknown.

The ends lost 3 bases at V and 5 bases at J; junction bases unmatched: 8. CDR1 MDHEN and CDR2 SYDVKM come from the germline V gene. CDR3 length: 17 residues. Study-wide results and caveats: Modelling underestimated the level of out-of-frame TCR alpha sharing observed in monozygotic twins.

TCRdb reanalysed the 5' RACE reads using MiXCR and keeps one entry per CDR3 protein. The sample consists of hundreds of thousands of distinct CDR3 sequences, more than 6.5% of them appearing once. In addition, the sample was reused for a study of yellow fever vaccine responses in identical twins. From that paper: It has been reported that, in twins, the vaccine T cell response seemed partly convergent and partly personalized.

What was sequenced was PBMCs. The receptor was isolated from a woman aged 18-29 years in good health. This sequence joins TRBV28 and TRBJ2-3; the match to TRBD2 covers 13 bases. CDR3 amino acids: CASSLGGTSGVRDTQYF. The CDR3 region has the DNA TGTGCCAGCAGTTTGGGGGGGACTAGCGGGGTCCGAGATACGCAGTATTTT.